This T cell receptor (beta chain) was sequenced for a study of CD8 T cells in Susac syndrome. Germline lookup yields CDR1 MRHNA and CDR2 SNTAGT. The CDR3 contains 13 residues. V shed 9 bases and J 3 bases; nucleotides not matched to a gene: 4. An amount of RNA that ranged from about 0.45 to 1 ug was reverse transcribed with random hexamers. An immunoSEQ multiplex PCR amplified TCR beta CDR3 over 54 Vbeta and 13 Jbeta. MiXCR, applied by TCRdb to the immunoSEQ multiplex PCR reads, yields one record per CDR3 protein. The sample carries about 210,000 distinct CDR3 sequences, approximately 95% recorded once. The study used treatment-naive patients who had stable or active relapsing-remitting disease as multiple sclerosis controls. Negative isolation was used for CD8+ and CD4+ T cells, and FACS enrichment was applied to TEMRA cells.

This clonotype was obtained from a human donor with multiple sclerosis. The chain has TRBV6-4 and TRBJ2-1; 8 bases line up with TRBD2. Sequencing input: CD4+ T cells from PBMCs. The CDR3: CARPTSGYNEQFF. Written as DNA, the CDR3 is TGTGCCAGGCCAACTAGCGGCTACAATGAGCAGTTCTTC.